The 21 T cell receptor beta chains below all came from one sample that was sequenced in a study of cytotoxic CD8 clonotypes in ibrutinib-treated CLL. Libraries were prepared by immunoSEQ multiplex PCR; TCRdb keeps only in-frame clonotypes and omits some of them. Of 150,000 or so clones listed, approximately 85% are singletons. The material was PBMCs, obtained after 24 months of ibrutinib treatment. The receptors originated from a human donor with chronic lymphocytic leukemia.

This chain links TRBV6-5 with TRBJ2-3, with a tentative D call TRBD2 (7 bases). V was trimmed by 6 bases and J by 1 base, leaving 11 bases between them. The CDR3 has 14 amino acids. In germline, CDR1 is MNHEY, CDR2 SVGAGI. The CDR3 nucleotides are TGTGCCAGCAGAACGCGGGGGCGCACAGATACGCAGTATTTT. This codes for CASRTRGRTDTQYF.

The V gene is TRBV19, the J gene TRBJ2-2; D tentatively reads TRBD1 or TRBD2 (6 bases each). Germline CDR1 is LNHDA and CDR2 is SQIVND (reference sequence). The CDR3 spans 16 residues. The germline V and J ends were trimmed by 0 bases and 5 bases, with 13 bases remaining between them. CDR3 loop: CASSIDPGAWTGELFF. The CDR3 DNA sequence: TGTGCCAGTAGTATAGATCCGGGGGCGTGGACCGGGGAGCTGTTTTTT.

The V call is TRBV6-1, the J call TRBJ1-5, with no clear D. The CDR3 spans 14 residues. Germline V lookup: CDR1 MNHNS, CDR2 SASEGT. The V end was cut by 2 bases, the J end by 3 bases, with 8 bases between. In DNA, the CDR3 is TGTGCCAGCAGTGAATGGACTGCCAATCAGCCCCAGCATTTT. Its protein is CASSEWTANQPQHF.

V usage is TRBV30 and J usage is TRBJ2-7, with TRBD2 matching over 15 bases. The V segment lost 5 bases and the J segment 2 bases; nucleotides outside the gene matches: 13. This CDR3 has 18 amino acids. The V gene's germline CDR1 is GTSNPN and CDR2 SVGIG (reference sequence). The CDR3, as DNA: TGTGCCTGGCGGCCTCCCGGACTAGCGGGGGGGATCCCCTACGAGCAGTACTTC. Amino acid sequence: CAWRPPGLAGGIPYEQYF.

The chain carries TRBV14 and TRBJ1-2; possibly TRBD1 for D (5 bases). The germline gives CDR1 SGHDN, CDR2 FVKESK. V lost 4 bases to trimming and J lost 3 bases, with 15 bases between them. There are 15 residues in the CDR3. Here the CDR3 reads CASSPRRGYDYGYTF. The CDR3 DNA reads as TGTGCCAGCAGCCCGCGACGGGGGTACGACTATGGCTACACCTTC. The variable domain in full, completed from reference TRBV14 and TRBJ1-2, reads EAGVTQFPSHSVIEKGQTVTLRCDPISGHDNLYWYRRVMGKEIKFLLHFVKESKQDESGMPNNRFLAERTGGTYSTLKVQPAELEDSGVYFCASSPRRGYDYGYTFGSGTRLTVV.

The rearrangement joins TRBV28 to TRBJ2-7; 10 nucleotides match TRBD1. Germline loops: CDR1 MDHEN, CDR2 SYDVKM. Trimming removed 6 bases from V and 0 bases from J; junction bases left unmatched: 5. This CDR3 is 15 amino acids long. CDR3 residues: CASSRQGAVSYEQYF. The CDR3 bases are TGTGCCAGCAGCCGACAGGGGGCGGTCTCCTACGAGCAGTACTTC. Full variable domain (missing parts from reference TRBV28 and TRBJ2-7): DVKVTQSSRYLVKRTGEKVFLECVQDMDHENMFWYRQDPGLGLRLIYFSYDVKMKEKGDIPEGYSVSREKKERFSLILESASTNQTSMYLCASSRQGAVSYEQYFGPGTRLTVT.

The V call is TRBV18, the J call TRBJ2-2, with TRBD1 as a possible D gene (5 bases). Germline CDR1 KGHSH, CDR2 LQKENI. Trimming removed 2 bases from V and 4 bases from J, with 14 bases in between. The CDR3 spans 16 residues. The CDR3 sequence: CASSPVAGSGTGELFF. The CDR3 region has the DNA TGTGCCAGCTCACCAGTAGCAGGGTCGGGCACCGGGGAGCTGTTTTTT.

The chain combines TRBV6-1 with TRBJ2-5, with 8 bases fitting TRBD1. After removal of 4 bases from V and 1 base from J, the junction contained 5 bases not matched to a gene. This CDR3 is built from 15 residues. Germline-derived CDR1 and CDR2 are MNHNS and SASEGT. The CDR3 reads CASSGRDRIQETQYF. CDR3 coding DNA: TGTGCCAGCAGTGGCCGGGACAGGATCCAAGAGACCCAGTACTTC.

V gene TRBV5-1 combines with J gene TRBJ2-7, with TRBD2 as a possible D gene (6 bases). V was cut by 3 bases and J by 0 bases, with 10 bases left in between. Germline CDR1 is SGHRS and CDR2 is YFSETQ. The length of the CDR3 is 14 residues. Written as DNA, the CDR3 is TGCGCCAGCAGCTGGGGGGTTAGCTCCTACGAGCAGTACTTC. Protein: CASSWGVSSYEQYF.

This chain uses TRBV27 with TRBJ2-7; 7 positions agree with TRBD1. With V trimmed by 1 base and J by 2 bases, 5 bases remained unmatched. The CDR3 runs to 15 residues. Germline CDR1 and CDR2: MNHEY and SMNVEV (reference sequence). CDR3 region: CASSLFGTGAYEQYF. The CDR3 region has the DNA TGTGCCAGCAGTTTATTCGGTACAGGGGCCTACGAGCAGTACTTC.

The sample holds one count of this clone. This chain uses TRBV5-4 with TRBJ2-2; possibly TRBD2 for D (5 bases). The CDR3 has 14 amino acids. Germline values: CDR1 SGHNT, CDR2 YYREEE (reference sequence). Trimming removed 5 bases from V and 6 bases from J, with 14 bases in between. The CDR3 sequence is CASRFEGEAGELFF. CDR3 nucleotides: TGTGCCAGCAGATTCGAGGGAGAGGCCGGGGAGCTGTTTTTT. Filled out from reference TRBV5-4 and TRBJ2-2, the complete variable domain reads ETGVTQSPTHLIKTRGQQVTLRCSSQSGHNTVSWYQQALGQGPQFIFQYYREEENGRGNFPPRFSGLQFPNYSSELNVNALELDDSALYLCASRFEGEAGELFFGEGSRLTVL.

This clone has more than one count but fewer than ten. The chain couples TRBV7-2 to TRBJ2-3; D gene ambiguous. CDR1 SGHTA and CDR2 FQGNSA come from the germline V gene. CDR3 length: 14 amino acids. Trimming shortened V by 0 bases and J by 4 bases, and 8 bases separated the two germline ends. The CDR3 loop reads CASSLAVNSDTQYF. Here the CDR3 DNA reads TGTGCCAGCAGCTTAGCTGTCAACTCAGATACGCAGTATTTT.

The rearrangement uses TRBV7-6 and TRBJ2-7; 7 nucleotides agree with TRBD2. Germline values: CDR1 SGHVS, CDR2 FNYEAQ. J gave up 6 bases and V 0 bases, and 8 bases lay outside the gene matches. This CDR3 has 15 residues. CDR3 coding DNA: TGTGCCAGCAGCTTAGCGCGGGGCAGCGGGATCGAGCAGTACTTC. It encodes CASSLARGSGIEQYF.

The rearrangement links TRBV19 to TRBJ1-5, with TRBD1 matching 7 bases. V was pared by 1 base and J by 3 bases, with 3 bases of the junction left unmatched. This CDR3 region has 15 residues. Germline V CDR1 and CDR2: LNHDA, SQIVND (reference sequence). The CDR3 spells CASSIGDRVNQPQHF. CDR3 sequence (DNA): TGTGCCAGTAGTATAGGCGACAGGGTCAATCAGCCCCAGCATTTT.

The chain carries TRBV28 and TRBJ1-3; the match to TRBD1 covers 7 bases. CDR3 length equals 15 residues. CDR1 MDHEN and CDR2 SYDVKM come from the germline V gene. The V gene end was trimmed by 3 bases and the J gene end by 3 bases; junction bases not matched to a gene: 5. CDR3 protein: CASSLGQSIGNTIYF. The CDR3 DNA sequence: TGTGCCAGCAGTTTGGGACAGTCAATTGGAAACACCATATATTTT.

V and J are TRBV4-3 and TRBJ2-1, with 12 positions matching TRBD2. J lost 7 bases, V lost 1 base, and 14 bases had no gene match. This CDR3 contains 19 residues. CDR1 and CDR2 from the germline V gene are LGHNA and YSLEER. CDR3 DNA: TGCGCCAGCAGCCAAGTGGGGCCTAGCGGGGGGGCTGCCGGGAATGAGCAGTTCTTC. The encoded protein is CASSQVGPSGGAAGNEQFF.

The chain is built from TRBV2 and TRBJ1-2; TRBD1 agrees at 7 bases. Germline V gives CDR1 SNHLY, CDR2 FYNNEI. The CDR3 has 14 amino acids. V was pared by 3 bases and J by 4 bases, with 5 bases of the junction left unmatched. CDR3 coding DNA: TGTGCCAGCAGTGATCGGACAGGCCCCTATGGCTACACCTTC. This sequence encodes CASSDRTGPYGYTF.

The chain uses TRBV2 and TRBJ2-5; no firm D call. The V end was cut by 7 bases, the J end by 2 bases, with 8 bases between. Germline V gives CDR1 SNHLY, CDR2 FYNNEI. This CDR3 has 12 residues. The CDR3 coding sequence is TGTGCCAGCAAGGTACCACAAGAGACCCAGTACTTC. This sequence encodes CASKVPQETQYF.

V is TRBV4-1 and J is TRBJ1-2, with a tentative D call TRBD1 (6 bases). Trimming pared 8 bases from V and 7 bases from J, leaving 17 bases between. This CDR3 is built from 13 residues. Germline V gene sequence: CDR1 MGHRA, CDR2 YSYEKL. The CDR3: CASGQDRLSGYTF. DNA of the CDR3: TGCGCCAGCGGTCAAGACAGGCTGAGTGGCTACACCTTC.

This chain uses TRBV30 with TRBJ1-1; D might be TRBD1 (6 bases). Trimming stripped 5 bases from V and 4 bases from J, with 17 bases between. This CDR3 is built from 14 residues. Per germline, CDR1 GTSNPN and CDR2 SVGIG (reference sequence). The CDR3 sequence is CAWAPRGQLTEAFF. DNA of the CDR3: TGTGCCTGGGCTCCCCGTGGACAGCTCACTGAAGCTTTCTTT. The full variable domain, completed using reference TRBV30 and TRBJ1-1, is SQTIHQWPATLVQPVGSPLSLECTVEGTSNPNLYWYRQAAGRGLQLLFYSVGIGQISSEVPQNLSASRPQDRQFILSSKKLLLSDSGFYLCAWAPRGQLTEAFFGQGTRLTVV.

V and J are TRBV4-2 and TRBJ1-4; 9 nucleotides match TRBD1. The germline V gene has CDR1 LGHNA and CDR2 YNFKEQ. The trim removed 1 base at V and 5 bases at J, leaving 2 bases unmatched. This CDR3 is 15 amino acids long. CDR3 in amino acids: CASSQGDRVNEKLFF. The CDR3 nucleotides are TGTGCCAGCAGCCAAGGGGACAGGGTAAATGAAAAACTGTTTTTT.